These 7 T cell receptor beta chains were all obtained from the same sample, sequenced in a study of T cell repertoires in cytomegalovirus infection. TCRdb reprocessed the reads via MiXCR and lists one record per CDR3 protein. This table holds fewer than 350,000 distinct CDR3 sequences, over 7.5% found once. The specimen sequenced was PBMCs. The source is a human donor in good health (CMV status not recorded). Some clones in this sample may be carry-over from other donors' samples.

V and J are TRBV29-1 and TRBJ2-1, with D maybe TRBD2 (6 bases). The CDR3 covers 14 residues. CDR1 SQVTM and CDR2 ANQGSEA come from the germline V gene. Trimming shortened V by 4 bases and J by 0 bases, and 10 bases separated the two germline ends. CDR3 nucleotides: TGCAGCGTTGCTGGGGGGAGCTCCTACAATGAGCAGTTCTTC. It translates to CSVAGGSSYNEQFF.

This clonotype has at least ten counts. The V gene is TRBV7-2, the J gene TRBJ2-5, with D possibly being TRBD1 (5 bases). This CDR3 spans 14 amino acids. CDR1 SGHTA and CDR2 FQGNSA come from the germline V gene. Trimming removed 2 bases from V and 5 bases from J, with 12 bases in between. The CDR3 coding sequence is TGTGCCAGCAGCTTATCGGGCCCAGGGGAGACCCAGTACTTC. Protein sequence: CASSLSGPGETQYF.

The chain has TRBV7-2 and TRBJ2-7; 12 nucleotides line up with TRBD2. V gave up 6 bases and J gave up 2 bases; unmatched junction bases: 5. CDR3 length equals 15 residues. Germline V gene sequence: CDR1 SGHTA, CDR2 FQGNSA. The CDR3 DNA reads TGTGCCAGCAGTCATTCTAGCGGGGGGGCCTACGAGCAGTACTTC. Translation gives CASSHSSGGAYEQYF.

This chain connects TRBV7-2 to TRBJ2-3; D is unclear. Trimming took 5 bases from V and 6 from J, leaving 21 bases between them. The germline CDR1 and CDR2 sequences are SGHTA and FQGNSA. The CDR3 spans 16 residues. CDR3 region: CASSPRASTTMDTQYF. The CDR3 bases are TGTGCCAGCAGCCCACGGGCTAGTACTACCATGGATACGCAGTATTTT.

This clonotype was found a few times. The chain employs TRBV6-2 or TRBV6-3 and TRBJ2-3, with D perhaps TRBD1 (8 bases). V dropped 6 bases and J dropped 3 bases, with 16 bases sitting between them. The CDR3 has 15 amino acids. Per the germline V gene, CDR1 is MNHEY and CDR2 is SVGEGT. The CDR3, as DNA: TGTGCCAGCAGGGACAGGGACTACCAAACAGATACGCAGTATTTT. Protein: CASRDRDYQTDTQYF.

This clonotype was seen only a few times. This CDR3 is CASSSGANGELFF. CDR3 nucleotides: TGTGCCAGCAGTTCGGGGGCTAACGGGGAGCTGTTTTTT. The J gene is TRBJ2-2, the V gene TRBV12-3 or TRBV12-4, with D possibly being TRBD1 or TRBD2 (6 bases each). V lost 4 bases and J 7 bases, leaving 10 bases between the germline ends. The CDR3 runs to 13 residues.

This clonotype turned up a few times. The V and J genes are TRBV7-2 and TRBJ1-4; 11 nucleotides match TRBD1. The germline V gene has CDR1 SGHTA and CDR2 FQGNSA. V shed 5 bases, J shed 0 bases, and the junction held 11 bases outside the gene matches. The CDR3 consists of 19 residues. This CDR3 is CASSQGGTGGEATNEKLFF. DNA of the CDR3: TGTGCCAGCAGCCAAGGGGGGACAGGGGGGGAAGCAACTAATGAAAAACTGTTTTTT.